These T cell receptor beta chains were read from a single sample in a study of blood T cell repertoires in COVID-19. Produced via immunoSEQ multiplex PCR; TCRdb's table is partial and in-frame only. The sample contains about 170,000 clones, approximately 87% of which appear only once. Sequencing was performed on peripheral blood. The receptors here all came from a young man with active or convalescent COVID-19. The CDR3 runs from the conserved cysteine through the conserved F or W. The D gene is left open where the match is weak. Rows may omit the clone size; those that give it use once, few, many or a size class.

j_gene,d_gene,abundance,v_gene,CDR3nt,CDR3aa
TRBJ2-3,TRBD2,once,TRBV3-1/TRBV3-2,TGTGCCAGCAGCCAAGATATTGAGCGGCTAGCGGGGAGCTCCACAGATACGCAGTATTTT,CASSQDIERLAGSSTDTQYF
TRBJ2-7,-,-,TRBV5-6,TGTGCCAGCAGCGTCGGATGGGCTTACGAGCAGTACTTC,CASSVGWAYEQYF
TRBJ2-2,-,-,TRBV10-3,TGTGCCATCAGTGAGTCACAGCAGGGTCACGGGGAGCTGTTTTTT,CAISESQQGHGELFF
TRBJ2-4,-,once,TRBV28,TGTGCCAGCAGCTATATCCTAGCCAAAAACATTCAGTACTTC,CASSYILAKNIQYF
TRBJ2-1,-,-,TRBV2,TGTGCCAGCAGGGAACGGGGGATCTGGATTGAGTCGTTCTTC,CASRERGIWIESFF
TRBJ1-1,-,-,TRBV5-5,TGTGCCAGCAGCTCTTCAGTCACTGAAGCTTTCTTT,CASSSSVTEAFF
TRBJ2-1,-,-,TRBV21-1,TGTGCCAGCAGCTGCCTCCCGGGACTAGCGGGAGGTCAATCCTACAATGAGCAGTTCTTC,CASSCLPGLAGGQSYNEQFF
TRBJ1-1,-,-,TRBV5-1,TGCGCCAGCATCAAAGACCCAGGGACAGAAGCTTTCTTT,CASIKDPGTEAFF
TRBJ1-1,-,-,TRBV7-3,TGTGCCAGCAGCCATGCAGGGAACACTGAAGCTTTCTTT,CASSHAGNTEAFF
TRBJ2-1,TRBD1,-,TRBV6-6,TGTGCCAGCATTCCAGCCTCGACAGGGGTCTATGAGCAGTTCTTC,CASIPASTGVYEQFF
TRBJ1-5,TRBD1,-,TRBV2,TGTGCCAGCAGGTTGGACAGGAGGATCGGCTTCAATCAGCCCCAGCATTTT,CASRLDRRIGFNQPQHF
TRBJ1-1,-,-,TRBV30,TGTGCCTGGAGTGTACGTCTCAGGAGGCACCCGGCGGACACTGAAGCTTTCTTT,CAWSVRLRRHPADTEAFF
TRBJ1-1,-,few,TRBV12-3/TRBV12-4,TGTGCCAGCTCTAGGAAGGGGTACACTGAAGCTTTCTTT,CASSRKGYTEAFF
TRBJ1-1,-,-,TRBV28,TGTGCCAGCAGTTTCGCGGGGATCATGAACACTGAAGCTTTCTTT,CASSFAGIMNTEAFF
TRBJ2-4,TRBD1,-,TRBV6-1,TGTGCCAGCAGTGAAGCGCTTCTATTGTTGGGACAGGGGGCTTGCTTC,CASSEALLLLGQGACF
TRBJ1-2,-,-,TRBV4-2,TGTGCCAGCAGCCAACCCCCTGGAGGTGGATCCTATGGCTACACCTTC,CASSQPPGGGSYGYTF
TRBJ2-1,-,-,TRBV5-4,TGTGCCAGCAGCTTGTGGGGACTGACTCTCTCCTACAATGAGCAGTTCTTC,CASSLWGLTLSYNEQFF
TRBJ1-2,TRBD1,-,TRBV6-5,TGTGCCAGCAGCCGAGGGACAGGGGTTAGCTATGGCTACACCTTC,CASSRGTGVSYGYTF
TRBJ1-1,-,-,TRBV10-3,TGTGCCATCAGTGAGTCTATCAGGGTTACTGAAGCTTTCTTT,CAISESIRVTEAFF
TRBJ1-3,TRBD1,-,TRBV5-6,TGTGCCAGCAGCACACCGGGACAGGGAGGAAACACCATATATTTT,CASSTPGQGGNTIYF
TRBJ1-6,TRBD1,-,TRBV19,TGTGCCAGCAGGGACAGGGGCCATTCACCCCTCCACTTT,CASRDRGHSPLHF
TRBJ1-1,-,once,TRBV7-6,TGTGCCAGCAGCTTAGGTTCTATAAACTCTGAAGCTTTCTTT,CASSLGSINSEAFF
TRBJ2-1,-,once,TRBV4-1,TGCGCCAGCAGCCGCGGACTCGACTACAATGAGCAGTTCTTC,CASSRGLDYNEQFF
TRBJ1-5,-,-,TRBV4-1,TGCGCCAGCAGCCAAGATCGGGGGGCCATTCAGCCCCAGCATTTT,CASSQDRGAIQPQHF
TRBJ2-1,TRBD2,-,TRBV11-2,TGTGCCAGCAGCTTGGGGAGGGCTAGCGGGAGCCTGGACAATGAGCAGTTCTTC,CASSLGRASGSLDNEQFF
TRBJ1-1,-,-,TRBV19,TGTGCCAGTAGTCTAGGGCTTCGCACTGAAGCTTTCTTT,CASSLGLRTEAFF
TRBJ1-5,-,-,TRBV28,TGTGCCAGCAGTCCCGGGACAACAAGCAATCAGCCCCAGCATTTT,CASSPGTTSNQPQHF
TRBJ2-2,TRBD1,-,TRBV27,TGTGCCAGCAGTTGGGACAGGGCAGGCACCGGGGAGCTGTTTTTT,CASSWDRAGTGELFF
TRBJ2-7,TRBD2,-,TRBV11-3,TGTGCCAGCAGCTTCCCCCCCTCCGGACTAGCGGGAGTTAAGGGTCACGAGCAGTACTTC,CASSFPPSGLAGVKGHEQYF
TRBJ2-2,-,-,TRBV14,TGTGCCAGCAGCCTAATCAGGGTTCCCGTCGGGGAGCTGTTTTTT,CASSLIRVPVGELFF
TRBJ1-1,TRBD1,-,TRBV19,TGTGCCAGTAGCCTGGTGGGGGACAGGGGGCGCCAAGCTTTCTTT,CASSLVGDRGRQAFF
TRBJ2-1,TRBD2,-,TRBV27,TGTGCCAGCAGTACGCTAGCGGCGCCCTACAATGAGCAGTTCTTC,CASSTLAAPYNEQFF
TRBJ1-2,-,-,TRBV5-4,TGTGCCAGCAGCTTCGGAGCAGAGGGCACCTATGGCTACACCTTC,CASSFGAEGTYGYTF
TRBJ2-1,-,-,TRBV6-2/TRBV6-3,TGTGCCAGCAGTACGGTACAGGGACGTTCCTACAATGAGCAGTTCTTC,CASSTVQGRSYNEQFF
TRBJ2-1,-,-,TRBV9,TGTGCCAGCAGCGTAGGAGCGGGCTACTCCTACAATGAGCAGTTCTTC,CASSVGAGYSYNEQFF
TRBJ1-2,-,-,TRBV6-5,TGTGCCAGCAGTTGGAGCCAGGGTTATGGCTACACCTTC,CASSWSQGYGYTF
TRBJ2-5,TRBD1,-,TRBV24-1,TGTGCCACCAGTGATTTGCGACAGGGGATCCAAGAGACCCAGTACTTC,CATSDLRQGIQETQYF
TRBJ1-2,TRBD1,-,TRBV7-3,TGTGCCAGCAGCTTGGGACAGGGGGTGCGTGGCTATGGCTACACCTTC,CASSLGQGVRGYGYTF
TRBJ2-2,TRBD2,-,TRBV24-1,TGTGCCACCAGTGACAACAGCGGGAGGATAACCGGGGAGCTGTTTTTT,CATSDNSGRITGELFF
TRBJ1-3,TRBD1,-,TRBV7-2,TGTGCCAGCAGCTTGCAACGAAGGACAGGGACTGGAAACACCATATATTTT,CASSLQRRTGTGNTIYF
TRBJ2-3,-,-,TRBV24-1,TGTGCCACCAGCACCCCAGGCGGGGGCACAGATACGCAGTATTTT,CATSTPGGGTDTQYF
TRBJ1-6,-,-,TRBV12-5,TGTGCTAGTGGTTTGGCTCGGTGGTATAATTCACCCCTCCACTTT,CASGLARWYNSPLHF
TRBJ2-2,-,-,TRBV27,TGTGCCAGCAGTTTATTGGGCTTCTCGGAGGCCGGGGAGCTGTTTTTT,CASSLLGFSEAGELFF
TRBJ1-6,TRBD1,-,TRBV3-1/TRBV3-2,TGTGCCAGCAGCCGTGGAACAGGGGGGGCGAGCTATAATTCACCCCTCCACTTT,CASSRGTGGASYNSPLHF
TRBJ2-1,TRBD1,-,TRBV10-3,TGTGCCATCAGTGAGCCAGAGGACAGGGTCTACAATGAGCAGTTCTTC,CAISEPEDRVYNEQFF
TRBJ2-3,-,few,TRBV18,TGTGCCAGCTCACCACTTGATTCCAGGACAGATACGCAGTATTTT,CASSPLDSRTDTQYF
TRBJ1-2,TRBD1,-,TRBV30,TGTGCCTGGGGGACAGGGGTTCGCTATGGCTACACCTTC,CAWGTGVRYGYTF
TRBJ2-3,-,-,TRBV3-1/TRBV3-2,TGTGCCAGCAGCCCAGGAGGGGGGGCAGATACGCAGTATTTT,CASSPGGGADTQYF
TRBJ1-1,-,-,TRBV7-9,TGTGCCAGCAGCCCCCCGGCCCCCAGGGCTGAAGCTTTCTTT,CASSPPAPRAEAFF
TRBJ2-3,TRBD2,few,TRBV5-1,TGCGCCAGCAGCCCCGCGGGGGTAACAGATACGCAGTATTTT,CASSPAGVTDTQYF
TRBJ1-4,-,-,TRBV4-1,TGCGCCAGCAGCCAGAACGGTGAAAAACTGTTTTTT,CASSQNGEKLFF
TRBJ1-2,-,-,TRBV25-1,TGTGCCAGCAGTGACCGGGATGGCTACACCTTC,CASSDRDGYTF
TRBJ1-5,-,-,TRBV7-9,TGTGCCAGCAGCTTGTCGAGGAGTTTTAATCAGCCCCAGCATTTT,CASSLSRSFNQPQHF